Listed here are 2 T cell receptor beta chains from one sample, sequenced in a study of blood T cell repertoires in COVID-19 (dated by TCRdb to the early 2020s). Receptor libraries were prepared by the immunoSEQ multiplex PCR assay. In TCRdb, the immuneACCESS table is reduced to in-frame sequences with V and J assigned. These tables do not hold every clone; where another copy was compared, an unresolved V gene accounts for under half, and the others remain unexplained. Present in this sample are 200,000 to 250,000 clones, about 90% of which were seen just once. The ten top clones hold roughly 3.2% of the sample. Input material: PBMCs or T cells enriched from blood (not recorded which). The source is a woman aged 45-65 years in a cohort exposed to, infected with or recovered from COVID-19 (not recorded which).

V is TRBV7-9 and J is TRBJ1-5, with D perhaps TRBD1 (5 bases). Germline V gives CDR1 SEHNR, CDR2 FQNEAQ (reference sequence). The CDR3 extends over 15 amino acids. The V end lost 1 base, the J end lost 9 bases, and 16 bases lay between the germline ends. CDR3 sequence reads: CASSLGGGDMGPQHF. The CDR3 DNA reads TGTGCCAGCAGCTTAGGCGGGGGGGATATGGGGCCCCAGCATTTT.

The rearrangement uses TRBV21-1 and TRBJ2-1; TRBD2, as called in the table, went unchecked against the DNA. TRBV21-1 counts as a pseudogene. CDR3 length equals 23 residues. CDR3 region: CASSKGGGELGLAGGPSYNEQFF. In nucleotides, the CDR3 is TGTGCCAGCAGCAAAGGGGGCGGGGAACTGGGACTAGCGGGGGGCCCCTCCTACAATGAGCAGTTCTTC.